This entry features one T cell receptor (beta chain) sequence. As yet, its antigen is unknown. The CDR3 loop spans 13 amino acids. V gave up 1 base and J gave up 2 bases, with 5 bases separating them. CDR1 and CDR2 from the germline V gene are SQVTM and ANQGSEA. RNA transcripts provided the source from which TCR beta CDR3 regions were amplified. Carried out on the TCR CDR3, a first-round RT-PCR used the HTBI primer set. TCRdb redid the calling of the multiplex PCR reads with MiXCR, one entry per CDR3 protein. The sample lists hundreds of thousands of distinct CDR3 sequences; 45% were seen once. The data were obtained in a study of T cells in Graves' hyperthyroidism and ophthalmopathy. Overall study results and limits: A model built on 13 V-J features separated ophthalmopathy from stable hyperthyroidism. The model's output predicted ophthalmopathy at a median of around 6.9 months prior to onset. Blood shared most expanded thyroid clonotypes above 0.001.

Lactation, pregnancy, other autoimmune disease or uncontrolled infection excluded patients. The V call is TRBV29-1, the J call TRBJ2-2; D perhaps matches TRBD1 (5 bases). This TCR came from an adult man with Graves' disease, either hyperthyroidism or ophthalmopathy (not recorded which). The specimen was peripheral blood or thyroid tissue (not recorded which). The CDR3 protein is CSVEGTNTGELFF. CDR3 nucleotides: TGCAGCGTTGAAGGGACAAACACCGGGGAGCTGTTTTTT.